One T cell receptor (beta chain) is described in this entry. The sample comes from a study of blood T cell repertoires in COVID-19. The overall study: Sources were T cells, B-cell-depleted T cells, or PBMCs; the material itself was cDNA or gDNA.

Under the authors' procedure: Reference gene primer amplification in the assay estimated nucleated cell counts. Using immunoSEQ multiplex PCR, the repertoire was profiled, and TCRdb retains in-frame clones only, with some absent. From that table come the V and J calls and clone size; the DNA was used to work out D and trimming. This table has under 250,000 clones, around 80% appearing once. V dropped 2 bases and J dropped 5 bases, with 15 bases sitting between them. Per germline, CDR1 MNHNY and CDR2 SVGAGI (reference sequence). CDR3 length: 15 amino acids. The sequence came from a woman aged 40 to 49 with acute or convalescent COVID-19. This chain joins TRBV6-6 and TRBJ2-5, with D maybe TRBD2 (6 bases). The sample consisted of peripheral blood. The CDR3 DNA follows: TGTGCCAGCAGTTACCCCTCGACTAGTACCGAGACCCAGTACTTC. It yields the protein CASSYPSTSTETQYF.